Listed below are T cell receptor beta chains from one sample, sequenced in a study of technical replicates of blood from a handful of donors. Clones were sequenced by immunoSEQ multiplex PCR, and TCRdb holds only the in-frame ones, with some missing. The profile shows more than 75,000 clones, just under 95% of them singletons. The sample was T cells isolated from PBMCs. Receptor source: a human donor in good health. Each CDR3 is given with its conserved first and last residue. The D gene is left open where the match is weak. Clone size is given for some rows only: seen once, a few or many times, or a class if the clone is expanded.

TRBJ1-1	NA	NA	TRBV9	TGTGCCAGCAGCGGTACAGGGATTGGTGAAGCTTTCTTT	CASSGTGIGEAFF
TRBJ1-5	NA	TRBD1	TRBV19	TGTGCCAGTACGGACAGGGGTAGCAATCAGCCCCAGCATTTT	CASTDRGSNQPQHF
TRBJ2-7	NA	NA	TRBV28	TGTGCCAGCAGTCCCTCTCAGGGTATTAAGTACTTC	CASSPSQGIKYF
TRBJ2-5	NA	TRBD1	TRBV18	TGTGCCAGCTCACGGGGACAGGGAAAAAATCAAGAGACCCAGTACTTC	CASSRGQGKNQETQYF
TRBJ1-1	NA	NA	TRBV19	TGTGCCAGTAGTACAGGGCGAAAAACTGAAGCTTTCTTT	CASSTGRKTEAFF
TRBJ1-5	NA	NA	TRBV7-6	TGTGCCAGCAGCCAAGACGGGTATGGCAATCAGCCCCAGCATTTT	CASSQDGYGNQPQHF
TRBJ2-2	NA	NA	TRBV28	TGTGCCAGTTATCAGGACAGTATTACCACCGGGGAGCTGTTTTTT	CASYQDSITTGELFF
TRBJ2-3	once	TRBD2	TRBV11-1	TGTGCCAGCAGCTTAGTTGGTCTAGCGGGAGGTAGAGATACGCAGTATTTT	CASSLVGLAGGRDTQYF
TRBJ2-7	NA	TRBD1	TRBV7-9	TGTGCCACCAAGGGACAGAGAGCCTACGAGCAGTACTTC	CATKGQRAYEQYF
TRBJ2-3	NA	TRBD1	TRBV5-1	TGCGCCAGCAGCTTGGCCAGGGGGCAAGATACGCAGTATTTT	CASSLARGQDTQYF
TRBJ1-1	NA	TRBD1	TRBV5-1	TGCGCCAGCAGCTTACAACAGAGGACAGGGGGTGGGGCTGAAGCTTTCTTT	CASSLQQRTGGGAEAFF
TRBJ1-5	few	NA	TRBV9	TGTGCCAGCAGCGTAGATGTAGGGGTGGGCCAGCCCCAGCATTTT	CASSVDVGVGQPQHF
TRBJ1-1	few	TRBD1	TRBV28	TGTGCCAGCAGTGTACCGGACAGGGTCAGCGCTGAAGCTTTCTTT	CASSVPDRVSAEAFF
TRBJ2-5	NA	NA	TRBV20-1	TGCAGTGCAGGACATCGGGAGACCCAGTACTTC	CSAGHRETQYF
TRBJ2-1	NA	NA	TRBV5-4	TGTGCCAGCTCTGGGGGCAGTGACAATGAGCAGTTCTTC	CASSGGSDNEQFF
TRBJ1-2	NA	NA	TRBV2	TGTGCCAGCAGGGAGGGGATGAGTTACTATGGCTACACCTTC	CASREGMSYYGYTF
TRBJ1-1	NA	TRBD1	TRBV7-9	TGTGCCAGCAGCCCCTCTCCAGGGGGCCCCACTGAAGCTTTCTTT	CASSPSPGGPTEAFF
TRBJ2-7	once	TRBD2	TRBV4-1	TGCGCCAGCAGCCAAGTAGCGGGGAACCCATTCGTCCTGTACGAGCAGTACTTC	CASSQVAGNPFVLYEQYF
TRBJ1-2	NA	NA	TRBV7-9	TGTGCCAGCAGCGAAACAGGAAACTATGGCTACACCTTC	CASSETGNYGYTF
TRBJ1-1	once	NA	TRBV19	TGTGCCAGCGGGATGGGCACTGAAGCTTTCTTT	CASGMGTEAFF
TRBJ2-2	NA	NA	TRBV27	TGTGCCAGCAGTCTAAGGAACACCGGGGAGCTGTTTTTT	CASSLRNTGELFF
TRBJ2-7	NA	NA	TRBV28	TGTGCCAGCAGTTTACCTTCTACAGGTTCCTACGAGCAGTACTTC	CASSLPSTGSYEQYF
TRBJ2-5	NA	NA	TRBV5-1	TGCGCCAGCGCCGGGATCTCGATGTACCAAGAGACCCAGTACTTC	CASAGISMYQETQYF